This T cell receptor beta chain was sequenced in a study of sequential checkpoint blockade in melanoma. For the study at large: First-line arms were nivolumab then ipilimumab, or the reverse, randomized 1:1. After both sequences, patients received maintenance nivolumab.

Libraries were prepared by immunoSEQ multiplex PCR; TCRdb keeps only in-frame clonotypes and omits some of them. Of about 18,000 clones in the sample, approximately 77% were seen once. In germline, CDR1 is SGHNT, CDR2 YYREEE (reference sequence). V lost 4 bases to trimming and J lost 0 bases, with 11 bases between them. There are 14 residues in the CDR3. Treatment indicated: randomized to nivolumab then ipilimumab (arm A) or the reverse (arm B). Patients had received no earlier DNA-damaging chemotherapy. Sorted cells were live CD3+CD8+, lacking CD19 and CD56, from PBMCs. The clonotype originates from a human donor with melanoma. This chain uses TRBV5-4 with TRBJ2-7; no clear D gene. Source: CD8+ T cells sorted from blood (inferred from file names), taken from a patient given nivolumab and ipilimumab in sequence. CDR3 DNA sequence: TGTGCCAGCAGCGGTGACACGAACTCCTACGAGCAGTACTTC. Residues: CASSGDTNSYEQYF.